Listed here is a single T cell receptor beta chain. The target antigen is unknown. Germline values: CDR1 SGHTA, CDR2 FQGNSA. The V end was cut by 1 base, the J end by 5 bases, with 18 bases between. The length of the CDR3 is 17 residues. The data stem from a study of OX40 agonist ivuxolimab in advanced cancers. The overall study: Aged roughly 23 to 80 with a mean of roughly 63 years, they were about 78% male. General study findings and limits: Nonresponders included some who also had low normalized T-cell clonal expansion. The CD4+ and CD8+ T cells in the blood had expanded clonally by week 6 at 0.1 to 3.0 mg/kg. Expanded clones tended on average to be more numerous among CD8+ T cells than CD4+.

Produced via immunoSEQ multiplex PCR; TCRdb's table is partial and in-frame only. The sample yields about 60,000 clones, more than 85% seen once. The rearrangement links TRBV7-2 to TRBJ2-1; maybe TRBD1 (5 bases). Sample: CD4+ or CD8+ T cells sorted from blood, taken in a trial of the OX40 agonist ivuxolimab. The source of this sequence is an adult with an advanced solid tumor such as melanoma, head and neck, liver or kidney cancer. CDR3 amino acids: CASSLVEQALFNNEQFF. CDR3 in DNA: TGTGCCAGCAGCTTAGTGGAACAGGCCCTATTTAACAATGAGCAGTTCTTC.